The next 20 T cell receptor beta chains were all read from a single sample in a study of PD-1 blockade in classical Hodgkin lymphoma. Documented time point: cycle 4 day 1 (C4D1), after less than 7 weeks of nivolumab. Brentuximab vedotin exposure varied among the patients, all of whom had relapsed after autologous stem cell transplantation. Data came from immunoSEQ multiplex PCR; TCRdb stores just in-frame clones and leaves some out. The sample lists more than 85,000 clones, roughly 89% seen once, with about 20% in the top ten. The sequencing used peripheral blood mononuclear cells (PBMCs), collected before the fourth cycle of nivolumab. The receptors stem from a human donor with classical Hodgkin lymphoma.

The CDR3 reads CASRQDRNSYNEQFF. CDR3 nucleotide sequence: TGTGCCAGTAGGCAGGACAGGAACTCCTACAATGAGCAGTTCTTC. This rearrangement joins TRBV19 to TRBJ2-1; 7 nucleotides match TRBD1. Germline CDR1 is LNHDA and CDR2 is SQIVND (reference sequence). The length of the CDR3 is 15 residues. V gave up 6 bases and J gave up 0 bases; unmatched junction bases: 5.

The chain joins TRBV6-4 to TRBJ2-7; D is ambiguous. Per the germline V gene, CDR1 is MRHNA and CDR2 is SNTAGT. The CDR3 has 11 residues. Trimming removed 7 bases from V and 9 bases from J, with 13 bases in between. The CDR3 nucleotides read TGTGCCAGCAAACCTGTTTTCGGGCAGTACTTC. Its protein product is CASKPVFGQYF.

The V gene is TRBV20-1, the J gene TRBJ2-7; the D is unclear. Per germline, CDR1 DFQATT and CDR2 SNEGSKA (reference sequence). This CDR3 has 11 residues. Trimming shortened V by 5 bases and J by 3 bases, and 8 bases separated the two germline ends. CDR3 residues: CSAPDFYEQYF. CDR3 bases: TGCAGTGCTCCAGACTTCTACGAGCAGTACTTC.

The chain joins TRBV30 to TRBJ1-5; D might be TRBD1 (6 bases). CDR3 length equals 15 residues. V was cut by 0 bases and J by 0 bases, with 9 bases left in between. The germline gives CDR1 GTSNPN, CDR2 SVGIG (reference sequence). The CDR3 DNA reads as TGTGCCTGGAGTGTACGGACAGCTAGCAATCAGCCCCAGCATTTT. This codes for CAWSVRTASNQPQHF.

This sequence joins TRBV4-1 and TRBJ2-1, with 8 positions matching TRBD2. The germline V gene encodes CDR1 MGHRA and CDR2 YSYEKL. The CDR3 runs 16 residues. J lost 6 bases, V lost 8 bases, and 15 bases had no gene match. The CDR3 DNA reads TGCGCCAGCGGCTATAACCCAGCGGGAGCTCTCAATGAGCAGTTCTTC. Its translation is CASGYNPAGALNEQFF.

The DNA of the CDR3 is TGTGCCAGCAGCTTCGGACAGGGAAGGGACACTGAAGCTTTCTTT. This translates into CASSFGQGRDTEAFF. The rearrangement joins TRBV6-1 to TRBJ1-1; 8 nucleotides align to TRBD1. V dropped 6 bases and J dropped 3; count of bases not matched to a gene: 9. In germline, CDR1 is MNHNS, CDR2 SASEGT. This CDR3 region has 15 residues.

This clone was picked up one time. The chain uses TRBV7-9 and TRBJ2-7; D remains unclear. V was shortened by 1 base and J by 0 bases, with 7 bases between the two germline ends. This CDR3 is 14 amino acids long. The germline V gene encodes CDR1 SEHNR and CDR2 FQNEAQ (reference sequence). The CDR3 region is CASSLEPDSYEQYF. In DNA, the CDR3 is TGTGCCAGCAGCTTAGAACCTGACTCCTACGAGCAGTACTTC.

The chain employs TRBV10-3 and TRBJ2-5, with D maybe TRBD2 (5 bases). CDR3 length: 16 amino acids. Trimming shortened V by 3 bases and J by 4 bases, and 18 bases separated the two germline ends. In germline, CDR1 is ENHRY, CDR2 SYGVKD. The CDR3 coding sequence is TGTGCCATCAGTGAAGGCGAGAGGGCCGAGGGAGAGACCCAGTACTTC. Protein sequence: CAISEGERAEGETQYF.

This clone was detected once. The rearrangement uses TRBV6-5 and TRBJ2-7; no definite D call. Germline V gives CDR1 MNHEY, CDR2 SVGAGI. This CDR3 is 12 amino acids long. V lost 10 bases and J 2 bases, leaving 12 bases between the germline ends. CDR3 bases: TGTGCCACCCAAGGATTTGCCTACGAGCAGTACTTC. This encodes CATQGFAYEQYF.

The chain carries TRBV27 and TRBJ2-3; 10 nucleotides agree with TRBD2. CDR1 MNHEY and CDR2 SMNVEV come from the germline V gene (reference sequence). V shed 0 bases and J 0 bases; nucleotides not matched to a gene: 6. CDR3 length: 18 residues. The DNA for the CDR3 is TGTGCCAGCAGTTTATCGGCTAGCGGGAGCCTTAGCACAGATACGCAGTATTTT. This codes for CASSLSASGSLSTDTQYF.

The chain uses TRBV6-1 and TRBJ2-2, with unresolved D. CDR1 and CDR2 (germline): MNHNS, SASEGT. The CDR3 spans 15 residues. V was cut by 6 bases and J by 1 base, with 12 bases left in between. DNA for the CDR3: TGTGCCAGCAGAGTAGACTCCAGGAACACCGGGGAGCTGTTTTTT. As protein: CASRVDSRNTGELFF.

This chain connects TRBV11-2 to TRBJ2-2; D may correspond to TRBD1 or TRBD2 (5 bases each). V lost 1 base and J lost 4, with 13 bases in between. From germline, CDR1 is SGHAT and CDR2 FQNNGV. The CDR3 covers 16 residues. The CDR3 loop reads CASSLAYLGGTGELFF. CDR3 sequence (DNA): TGTGCCAGCAGCTTAGCATATCTTGGGGGCACCGGGGAGCTGTTTTTT.

The rearrangement links TRBV23-1 to TRBJ2-1, with 8 nucleotides matching TRBD2. TRBV23-1 is an ORF for which the function is uncertain. The CDR3 has 16 amino acids. Trimming took 0 bases from V and 5 from J; bases not matched to a gene: 6. The DNA of the CDR3 is TGCGCCAGCAGTCAATCAGCGGGAGCATATCACAATGAGCAGTTCTTC. Translating gives CASSQSAGAYHNEQFF.

The CDR3 DNA is TGTGCCAGCAGCTTAAGACTCTACGAGCAGTACTTC. It encodes CASSLRLYEQYF. The rearrangement links TRBV13 to TRBJ2-7; no reliable D call. Germline CDR1 is PRHDT and CDR2 is FYEKMQ (reference sequence). Deletions cut 2 bases from V and 3 bases from J, with 5 bases between. This CDR3 is built from 12 residues.

This clone appeared a few times. V usage is TRBV4-1 and J usage is TRBJ1-1; D uncertain. Germline values: CDR1 MGHRA, CDR2 YSYEKL. This CDR3 region has 14 residues. V shed 4 bases and J shed 2 bases, with 11 bases lying between them. The CDR3 loop reads CASSPSDLNTEAFF. As DNA, the CDR3 is TGCGCCAGCAGCCCCAGTGATCTAAACACTGAAGCTTTCTTT.

The rearrangement links TRBV18 to TRBJ1-4; 9 positions agree with TRBD1. Germline CDR1 KGHSH, CDR2 LQKENI. V dropped 2 bases and J dropped 6; count of bases not matched to a gene: 1. There are 14 residues in the CDR3. DNA for the CDR3: TGTGCCAGCTCACCAGGGACAGGGTATGAAAAACTGTTTTTT. This encodes CASSPGTGYEKLFF.

This rearrangement joins TRBV4-3 to TRBJ2-2; 7 nucleotides match TRBD2. This CDR3 has 19 amino acids. Germline V CDR1 and CDR2: LGHNA, YSLEER. Germline trimming cut 0 bases from V and 4 bases from J; bases unmatched to any gene: 14. The CDR3 sequence: CASSQDLETSYGATGELFF. DNA for the CDR3: TGCGCCAGCAGCCAAGATCTCGAGACTAGCTACGGAGCCACCGGGGAGCTGTTTTTT.

The V and J genes are TRBV7-7 and TRBJ2-3; D possibly corresponds to TRBD1 (5 bases). The CDR3 covers 16 residues. CDR1 SSHAT and CDR2 FNYEAQ come from the germline V gene (reference sequence). Trimming left V 2 bases short and J 2 bases short, with 14 bases between. The CDR3 protein is CASSLSTGPFTDTQYF. The CDR3 DNA follows: TGTGCCAGCAGCTTATCAACAGGCCCCTTCACAGATACGCAGTATTTT.

This clone was found a few times. This sequence joins TRBV2 and TRBJ1-5; the match to TRBD1 covers 10 bases. CDR3 length: 14 residues. The V gene's germline CDR1 is SNHLY and CDR2 FYNNEI. After removal of 4 bases from V and 6 bases from J, the junction contained 3 bases not matched to a gene. The CDR3, as DNA: TGTGCCAGCAGTGGACAGGGGGCCGCTCAGCCCCAGCATTTT. Translated: CASSGQGAAQPQHF.

The CDR3 spells CASSLRKQGSSGEQFF. CDR3 coding DNA: TGCGCCAGCAGTCTTCGGAAGCAGGGTAGTTCCGGGGAGCAGTTCTTC. This chain uses TRBV23-1 with TRBJ2-1, with D possibly TRBD1 on 5 matching bases. TRBV23-1 is reported as an ORF; its role is uncertain. Trimming removed 4 bases at V and 10 bases at J, with 23 bases between. This CDR3 contains 16 residues.